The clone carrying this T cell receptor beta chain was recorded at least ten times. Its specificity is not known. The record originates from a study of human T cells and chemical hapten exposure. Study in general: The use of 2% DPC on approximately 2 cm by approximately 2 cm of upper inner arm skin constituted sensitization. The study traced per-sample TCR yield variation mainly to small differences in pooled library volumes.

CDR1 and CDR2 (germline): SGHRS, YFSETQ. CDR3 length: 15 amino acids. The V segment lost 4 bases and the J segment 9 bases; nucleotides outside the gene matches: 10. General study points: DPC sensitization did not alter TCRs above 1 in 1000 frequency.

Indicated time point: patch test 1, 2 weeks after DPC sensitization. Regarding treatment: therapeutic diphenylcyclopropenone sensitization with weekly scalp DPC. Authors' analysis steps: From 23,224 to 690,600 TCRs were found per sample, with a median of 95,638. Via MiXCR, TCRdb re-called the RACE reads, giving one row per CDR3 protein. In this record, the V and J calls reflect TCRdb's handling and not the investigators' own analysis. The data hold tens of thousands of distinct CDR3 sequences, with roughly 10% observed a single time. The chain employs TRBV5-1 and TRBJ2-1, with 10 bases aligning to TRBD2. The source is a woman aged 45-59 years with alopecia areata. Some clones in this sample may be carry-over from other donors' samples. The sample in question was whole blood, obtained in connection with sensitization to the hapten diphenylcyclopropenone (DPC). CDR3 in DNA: TGCGCCAGCAGCGTTACTAGCGGGACTGGAGCTGAGCAGTTCTTC. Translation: CASSVTSGTGAEQFF.